This T cell receptor beta chain originates from a study of CD8+CD57+ T cells in acquired aplastic anemia. Looking at the study overall: Healthy donors yielded roughly 9.8 million CD4+ cell reads on average.

General study findings and limits: Patients shared approximately 30 CD8+ CDR3 sequences with controls. Patients and healthy controls showed no significant CD8+ Simpson's diversity difference.

Comment on this clonotype: Its antigen is undetermined.

Researchers used genomic DNA as the template to profile TCR beta VDJ and CDR3. A single record per CDR3 protein comes from TCRdb applying MiXCR to the reads. The sample holds 35,000 to 45,000 distinct CDR3 sequences, under 80% seen once. This sequence was found in a human donor in good health, serving as a control. The sample consisted of sorted CD4+, CD8+, or CD8+CD57+ T cells (not recorded which) from PBMCs.

This chain's CDR3 is CASSPRGGSSYNSPLHF. As DNA, the CDR3 is TGTGCCAGCAGCCCCCGAGGAGGGAGCTCCTATAATTCACCCCTCCACTTT. The V gene is TRBV11-2, the J gene TRBJ1-6; D not resolved. With 5 bases removed from V and 0 bases from J, the gap between germline ends came to 14 bases. CDR1 is SGHAT, CDR2 FQNNGV, per germline. The CDR3 has 17 residues.